This T cell receptor beta chain was sequenced for a study of T cells in women clearing cervical HPV infection. At the level of the study: Women with histologically confirmed HPV16-related CIN3 or worse, 2 with invasive cancer, served as cases. Controls' single incident HPV16 infection cleared within 12 months without precancer. Study results and limitations: CIN3+ cases had significantly higher TCR richness than controls; evenness did not differ.

CDR1 and CDR2 (germline): LNHDA, SQIVND (reference sequence). The CDR3 has 18 amino acids. V lost 1 base and J lost 0, with 16 bases in between. TCR beta CDR3 amplified by multiplex PCR from approximately 1,200 ng genomic DNA. Repertoires were generated with immunoSEQ multiplex PCR, while TCRdb's copy carries only in-frame clones and drops some. This sample's table has 25,000 to 35,000 clones. Notes on this clone: The antigen remains undetermined. From the germline J gene comes the end of the CDR3, since the read stops 3 residues before it.

The sequenced material came from blood buffy coat. The rearrangement links TRBV19 to TRBJ2-4; tentative D call: TRBD2 (5 bases). This clonotype was obtained from a woman between 18 and 70 years old with a cervical HPV16 infection that either progressed to CIN3+ or cleared (not recorded which). The CDR3 bases that were read are TGTGCCAGTAGTATAGGGCTAGCCGCCAGGCTAGCCAAAAACATT. It codes for CASSIGLAARLAKNI. The full CDR3 protein is CASSIGLAARLAKNIQYF.